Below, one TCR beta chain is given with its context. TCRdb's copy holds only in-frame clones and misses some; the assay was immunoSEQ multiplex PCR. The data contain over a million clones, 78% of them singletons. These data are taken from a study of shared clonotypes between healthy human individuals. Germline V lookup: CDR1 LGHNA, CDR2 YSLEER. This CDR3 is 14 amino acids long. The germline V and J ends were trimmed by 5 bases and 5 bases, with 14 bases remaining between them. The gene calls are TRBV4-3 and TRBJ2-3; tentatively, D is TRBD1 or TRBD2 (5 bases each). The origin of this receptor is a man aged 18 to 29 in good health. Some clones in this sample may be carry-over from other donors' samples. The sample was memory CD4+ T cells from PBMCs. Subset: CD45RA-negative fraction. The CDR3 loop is CASSSRGGRDTQYF. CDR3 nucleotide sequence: TGCGCCAGCAGCTCCCGGGGCGGCAGAGATACGCAGTATTTT.